The 21 T cell receptor beta chains given below trace back to one sample, sequenced in a study of response to subunit inactivated influenza vaccine. MiXCR, applied by TCRdb to the RT-PCR reads, yields one record per CDR3 protein. Among hundreds of thousands of distinct CDR3 sequences, less than 8% were seen once, and the ten largest hold over 10%. Here the sequenced sample was PBMCs from blood, taken roughly 24 months after vaccination. Receptor source: a man between 50 and 75 years old who received an inactivated influenza vaccine.

Note on this clonotype: It may be a read error: a sequence one base away is much more abundant. CDR3 DNA sequence: TGCGCCAGCAGCTTGGGGGGCAGGGCCCTTGTAGCTTTCTTT. It is translated as CASSLGGRALVAFF. The rearrangement links TRBV5-1 to TRBJ1-1; TRBD1 might be the D (5 bases). This CDR3 region has 14 residues. Trimming removed 0 bases at V and 10 bases at J, with 16 bases between. Germline V gene sequence: CDR1 SGHRS, CDR2 YFSETQ.

This clonotype was found many times. The chain employs TRBV4-2 and TRBJ2-6; D unresolved. This CDR3 contains 16 residues. Trimming took 1 base from V and 0 from J, leaving 7 bases between them. Germline CDR1 and CDR2: LGHNA and YNFKEQ. The CDR3 sequence is CASSQVIFSGANVLTF. The CDR3 coding sequence is TGTGCCAGCAGCCAAGTGATTTTCTCTGGGGCCAACGTCCTGACTTTC.

This clonotype has just a few counts. CDR3 region: CSARGPLATSYNEQFF. The CDR3 region has the DNA TGCAGTGCTAGAGGCCCCCTGGCGACGTCCTACAATGAGCAGTTCTTC. This chain joins TRBV20-1 and TRBJ2-1, with D unclear. The germline gives CDR1 DFQATT, CDR2 SNEGSKA (reference sequence). This CDR3 spans 16 amino acids. Trimming removed 1 base from V and 1 base from J, with 14 bases in between.

This clonotype was counted at least ten times. The chain uses TRBV12-3 or TRBV12-4 and TRBJ2-5; D assignment may be TRBD1 or TRBD2 (5 bases each). The V end lost 6 bases, the J end lost 5 bases, and 16 bases lay between the germline ends. The CDR3 loop spans 14 amino acids. As DNA, the CDR3 is TGTGCCAGCAGCCGGGACGTCTATGGGGAGACCCAGTACTTC. Its protein is CASSRDVYGETQYF.

This clonotype was seen a handful of times. The rearrangement links TRBV6-5 to TRBJ1-1, with D tentatively TRBD1 (5 bases). Germline lookup yields CDR1 MNHEY and CDR2 SVGAGI. This CDR3 comprises 15 residues. V lost 0 bases to trimming and J lost 1 base, with 9 bases between them. The CDR3, as DNA: TGTGCCAGCAGTTACTCTTGGGACGGGAACACTGAAGCTTTCTTT. Its translation is CASSYSWDGNTEAFF.

Concerning this clonotype: The junction does not match germline at one end; this may be a read error. CDR3 loop: CASGVAGTNWETQYF. The DNA of the CDR3 is TGTGCCAGCGGCGTTGCTGGGACAAATTGGGAGACCCAGTACTTC. This chain joins TRBV9 and TRBJ2-5, with D possibly TRBD1 on 6 matching bases. The CDR3 covers 15 residues. The germline CDR1 and CDR2 sequences are SGDLS and YYNGEE.

This clonotype was seen repeatedly, ten times or more. The chain is built from TRBV6-1 and TRBJ1-6; possible D gene TRBD1, 5 bases. Germline V gives CDR1 MNHNS, CDR2 SASEGT. This CDR3 is 14 amino acids long. The V end was cut by 1 base, the J end by 5 bases, with 6 bases between. The CDR3 region is CASSEGGNNSPLHF. CDR3 coding DNA: TGTGCCAGCAGTGAAGGGGGGAATAATTCACCCCTCCACTTT.

This clonotype was detected only a few times. The V and J genes are TRBV5-1 and TRBJ1-1; D not certain. There are 13 residues in the CDR3. Trimming left V 7 bases short and J 1 base short, with 11 bases between. The V gene's germline CDR1 is SGHRS and CDR2 YFSETQ. CDR3 protein: CASDPDGNTEAFF. The CDR3 coding sequence is TGCGCCAGCGATCCAGACGGGAACACTGAAGCTTTCTTT.

This clonotype appeared a few times. This chain joins TRBV6-5 and TRBJ2-2; D may be TRBD1 (6 bases). Germline V gene lookup returns CDR1 MNHEY and CDR2 SVGAGI. V lost 3 bases and J lost 3, with 14 bases in between. This CDR3 comprises 16 residues. CDR3 bases: TGTGCCAGCAGTTATAATAGACAGGTGGACACCGGGGAGCTGTTTTTT. Protein sequence: CASSYNRQVDTGELFF.

V gene TRBV7-2 combines with J gene TRBJ1-4; maybe TRBD1 (5 bases). The V gene's germline CDR1 is SGHTA and CDR2 FQGNSA. The V gene lost 5 bases and the J gene lost 4 bases, with 14 bases spanning the gap. The CDR3 extends over 15 amino acids. CDR3 amino acids: CASSPTGQSNEKLFF. The CDR3 DNA reads TGTGCCAGCAGCCCCACGGGGCAGAGTAATGAAAAACTGTTTTTT.

V and J are TRBV20-1 and TRBJ1-4, with D possibly matching TRBD1 (5 bases). The CDR3 has 14 amino acids. V was shortened by 3 bases and J by 6 bases, with 14 bases between the two germline ends. Germline values: CDR1 DFQATT, CDR2 SNEGSKA (reference sequence). The DNA of the CDR3 is TGCAGTGCTAGGGTGGAGGGGCGTGATGAAAAACTGTTTTTT. Its protein product is CSARVEGRDEKLFF.

This clonotype was seen repeatedly, ten times or more. V usage is TRBV29-1 and J usage is TRBJ1-5; D call uncertain. Germline V gene sequence: CDR1 SQVTM, CDR2 ANQGSEA. The CDR3 sequence is 14 residues long. V dropped 4 bases and J dropped 2 bases, with 12 bases sitting between them. The CDR3 reads CSVAETLGNQPQHF. The CDR3 bases are TGCAGCGTTGCCGAGACCCTCGGCAATCAGCCCCAGCATTTT. Combining the CDR3 with reference TRBV29-1 and TRBJ1-5 gives the whole variable domain SAVISQKPSRDICQRGTSLTIQCQVDSQVTMMFWYRQQPGQSLTLIATANQGSEATYESGFVIDKFPISRPNLTFSTLTVSNMSPEDSSIYLCSVAETLGNQPQHFGDGTRLSIL.

This clonotype was seen a handful of times. This rearrangement joins TRBV6-1 to TRBJ2-2; 7 nucleotides agree with TRBD2. The CDR3 extends over 15 amino acids. Looked up from germline, CDR1 is MNHNS and CDR2 is SASEGT. Germline trimming cut 4 bases from V and 0 bases from J; bases unmatched to any gene: 2. The CDR3 reads CASSGTRPNTGELFF. For the CDR3, the DNA is TGTGCCAGCAGTGGGACTAGGCCGAACACCGGGGAGCTGTTTTTT.

This chain uses TRBV18 with TRBJ2-1, with 7 bases matching TRBD2. The CDR3 loop spans 16 amino acids. The germline V gene encodes CDR1 KGHSH and CDR2 LQKENI. The V gene end was trimmed by 0 bases and the J gene end by 0 bases; junction bases not matched to a gene: 2. CDR3 sequence (DNA): TGTGCCAGCTCACCACCAGCGGGGCCCTCCTACAATGAGCAGTTCTTC. Amino acids: CASSPPAGPSYNEQFF.

This clonotype was seen at least ten times. The chain is built from TRBV18 and TRBJ2-7, with TRBD2 identical over 7 bases. CDR1 and CDR2 (germline): KGHSH, LQKENI. The V and J ends lost 4 bases and 6 bases, in that order; junction bases with no gene match: 15. The CDR3 consists of 16 residues. This chain's CDR3 is CASSQSVAGGASEQYF. The CDR3, as DNA: TGTGCCAGCTCACAATCCGTAGCGGGCGGGGCCAGCGAGCAGTACTTC.

The sample holds many counts of this clonotype. The chain links TRBV27 to TRBJ2-3; maybe TRBD2 (5 bases). Per germline, CDR1 MNHEY and CDR2 SMNVEV (reference sequence). V dropped 6 bases and J dropped 2 bases, with 12 bases sitting between them. CDR3 size: 14 residues. This CDR3 is CASRRRGITDTQYF. The CDR3 DNA reads TGTGCCAGCAGGAGGAGAGGGATCACAGATACGCAGTATTTT.

This clonotype has only a few counts. The chain couples TRBV5-4 to TRBJ2-7; 10 bases map to TRBD1. Trimming at V came to 4 bases and at J to 6 bases, leaving 7 bases not matched to a gene. The CDR3 totals 14 residues. The germline V gene encodes CDR1 SGHNT and CDR2 YYREEE (reference sequence). The CDR3 region has the DNA TGTGCCAGCAGCCAGGACAGGGGGATCACCGAGCAGTACTTC. This gives the protein CASSQDRGITEQYF.

The sample holds many counts of this clonotype. The chain uses TRBV20-1 and TRBJ2-1; D gene unclear. V was shortened by 1 base and J by 0 bases, with 16 bases between the two germline ends. This CDR3 contains 17 residues. Germline V lookup: CDR1 DFQATT, CDR2 SNEGSKA (reference sequence). The CDR3 protein is CSARVLVSRASYNEQFF. The CDR3 region has the DNA TGCAGTGCTAGAGTCCTCGTAAGTAGGGCCTCCTACAATGAGCAGTTCTTC.

This clonotype was counted only a few times. The gene calls are TRBV19 and TRBJ1-4; a weak D match, TRBD1 (6 bases). The CDR3 has 15 residues. Germline lookup yields CDR1 LNHDA and CDR2 SQIVND (reference sequence). The germline V and J ends were trimmed by 5 bases and 6 bases, with 16 bases remaining between them. CDR3 sequence: CASSFGQPTDEKLFF. CDR3 in DNA: TGTGCCAGTAGTTTCGGACAGCCTACGGATGAAAAACTGTTTTTT.

The J gene is TRBJ2-2, the V gene TRBV7-2; possibly TRBD1 for D (6 bases). Per the germline V gene, CDR1 is SGHTA and CDR2 is FQGNSA. The CDR3 has 13 amino acids. V lost 4 bases and J 6 bases, leaving 9 bases between the germline ends. The CDR3 DNA reads TGTGCCAGCAGCTCTGGACAGCCCGGGGAGCTGTTTTTT. Translating gives CASSSGQPGELFF.

This clonotype was seen repeatedly, ten times or more. J is TRBJ1-4 and V is TRBV7-2; D not certain. The CDR3 totals 15 residues. V was shortened by 2 bases and J by 0 bases, with 7 bases between the two germline ends. CDR1 SGHTA and CDR2 FQGNSA come from the germline V gene. CDR3 loop: CASSLSASTNEKLFF. Written as DNA, the CDR3 is TGTGCCAGCAGCTTAAGCGCCTCAACTAATGAAAAACTGTTTTTT.